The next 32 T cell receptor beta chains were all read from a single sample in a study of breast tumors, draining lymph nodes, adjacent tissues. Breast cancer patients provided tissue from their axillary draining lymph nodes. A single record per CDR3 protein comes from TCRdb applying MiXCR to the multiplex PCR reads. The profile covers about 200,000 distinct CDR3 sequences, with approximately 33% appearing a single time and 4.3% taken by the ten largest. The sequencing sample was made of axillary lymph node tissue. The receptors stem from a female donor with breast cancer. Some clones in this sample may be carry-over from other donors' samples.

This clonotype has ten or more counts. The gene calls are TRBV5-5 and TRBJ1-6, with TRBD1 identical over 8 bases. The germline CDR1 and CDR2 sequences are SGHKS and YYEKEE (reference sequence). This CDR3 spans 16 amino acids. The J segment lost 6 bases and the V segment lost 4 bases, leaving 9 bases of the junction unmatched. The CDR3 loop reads CASSPRTGISNSPLHF. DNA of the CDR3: TGTGCCAGCAGCCCGCGGACAGGGATTAGTAATTCACCCCTCCACTTT.

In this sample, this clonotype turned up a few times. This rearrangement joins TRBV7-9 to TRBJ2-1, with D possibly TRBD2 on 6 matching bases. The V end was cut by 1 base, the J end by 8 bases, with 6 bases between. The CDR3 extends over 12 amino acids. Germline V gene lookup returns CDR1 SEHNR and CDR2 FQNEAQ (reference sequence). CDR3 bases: TGTGCCAGCAGCTTAGGGGAGGATGAGCAGTTCTTC. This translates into CASSLGEDEQFF.

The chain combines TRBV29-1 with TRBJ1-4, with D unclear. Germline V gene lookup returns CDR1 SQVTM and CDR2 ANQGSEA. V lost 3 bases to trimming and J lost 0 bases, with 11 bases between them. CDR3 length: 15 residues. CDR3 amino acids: CSVDSGSPTNEKLFF. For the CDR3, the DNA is TGCAGCGTTGATAGTGGGTCGCCAACTAATGAAAAACTGTTTTTT.

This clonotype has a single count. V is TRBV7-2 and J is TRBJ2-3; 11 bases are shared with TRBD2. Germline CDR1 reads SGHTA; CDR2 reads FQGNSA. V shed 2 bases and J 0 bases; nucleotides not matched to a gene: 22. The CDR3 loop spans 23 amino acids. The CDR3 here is CASSLWGTSGIYLGPTSTDTQYF. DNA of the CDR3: TGTGCCAGCAGCTTATGGGGGACTAGCGGCATCTACCTGGGGCCTACGAGCACAGATACGCAGTATTTT.

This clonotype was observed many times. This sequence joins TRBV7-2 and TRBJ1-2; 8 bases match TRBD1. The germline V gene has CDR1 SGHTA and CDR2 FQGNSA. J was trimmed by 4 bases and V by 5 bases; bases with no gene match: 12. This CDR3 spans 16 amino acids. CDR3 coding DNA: TGTGCCAGCAGCCAACAGACAGGGGCTGGCGGCTATGGCTACACCTTC. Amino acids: CASSQQTGAGGYGYTF.

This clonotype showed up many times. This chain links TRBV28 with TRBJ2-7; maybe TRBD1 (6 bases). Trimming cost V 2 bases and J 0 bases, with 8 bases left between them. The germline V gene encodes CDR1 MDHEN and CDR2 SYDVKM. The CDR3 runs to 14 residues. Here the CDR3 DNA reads TGTGCCAGCAGTTTAAGGGACAACTCCTACGAGCAGTACTTC. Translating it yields CASSLRDNSYEQYF. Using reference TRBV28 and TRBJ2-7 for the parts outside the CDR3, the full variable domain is DVKVTQSSRYLVKRTGEKVFLECVQDMDHENMFWYRQDPGLGLRLIYFSYDVKMKEKGDIPEGYSVSREKKERFSLILESASTNQTSMYLCASSLRDNSYEQYFGPGTRLTVT.

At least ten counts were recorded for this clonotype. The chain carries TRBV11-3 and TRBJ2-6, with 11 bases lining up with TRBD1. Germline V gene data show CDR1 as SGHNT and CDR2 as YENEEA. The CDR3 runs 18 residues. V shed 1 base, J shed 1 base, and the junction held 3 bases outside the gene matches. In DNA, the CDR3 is TGTGCCAGCAGCTTAGGGACAGGGGGCGCTTCTGGGGCCAACGTCCTGACTTTC. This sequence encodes CASSLGTGGASGANVLTF.

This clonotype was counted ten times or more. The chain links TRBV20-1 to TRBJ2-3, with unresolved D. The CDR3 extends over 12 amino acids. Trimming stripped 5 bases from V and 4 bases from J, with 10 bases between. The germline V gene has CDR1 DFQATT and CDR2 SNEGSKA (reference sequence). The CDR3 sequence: CSADLGADTQYF. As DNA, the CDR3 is TGCAGTGCTGATCTAGGCGCAGATACGCAGTATTTT.

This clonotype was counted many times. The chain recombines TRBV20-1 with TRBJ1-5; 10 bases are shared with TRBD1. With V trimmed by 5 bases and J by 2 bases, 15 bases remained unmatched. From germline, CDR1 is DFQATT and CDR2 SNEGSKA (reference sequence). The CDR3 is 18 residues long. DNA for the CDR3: TGCAGTGCTGAGACCCTCGACAGGGGGCTAGCAGGCAATCAGCCCCAGCATTTT. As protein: CSAETLDRGLAGNQPQHF.

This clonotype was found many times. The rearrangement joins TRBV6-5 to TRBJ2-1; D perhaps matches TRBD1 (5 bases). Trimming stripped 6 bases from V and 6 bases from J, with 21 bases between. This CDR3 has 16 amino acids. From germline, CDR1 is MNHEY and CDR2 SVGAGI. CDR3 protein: CASSRDSPADSNEQFF. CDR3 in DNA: TGTGCCAGCAGCCGCGACAGCCCGGCGGATTCCAATGAGCAGTTCTTC.

Here the CDR3 reads CASGWGSGGNEQYF. The CDR3 DNA reads as TGCGCCAGCGGGTGGGGTAGCGGGGGAAATGAGCAGTATTTT. V gene TRBV5-1 combines with J gene TRBJ2-3; 9 positions agree with TRBD2. The length of the CDR3 is 14 residues. V trimming: 7 bases; J trimming: 11 bases; junction bases outside the gene matches: 14. The germline CDR1 and CDR2 sequences are SGHRS and YFSETQ.

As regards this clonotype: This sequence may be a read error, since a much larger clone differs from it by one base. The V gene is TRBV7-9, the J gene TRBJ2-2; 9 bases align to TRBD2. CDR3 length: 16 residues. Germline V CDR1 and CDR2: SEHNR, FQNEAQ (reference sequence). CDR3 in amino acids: CASSLDWREGAGELSF. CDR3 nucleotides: TGTGCCAGCAGCTTAGATTGGCGGGAGGGCGCCGGGGAGCTGTCTTTT.

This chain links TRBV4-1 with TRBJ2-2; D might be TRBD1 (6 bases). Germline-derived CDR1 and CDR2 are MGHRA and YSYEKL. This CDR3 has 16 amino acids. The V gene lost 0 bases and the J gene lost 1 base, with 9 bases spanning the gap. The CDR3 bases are TGCGCCAGCAGCCAAGATCACAGGGAGAACACCGGGGAGCTGTTTTTT. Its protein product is CASSQDHRENTGELFF.

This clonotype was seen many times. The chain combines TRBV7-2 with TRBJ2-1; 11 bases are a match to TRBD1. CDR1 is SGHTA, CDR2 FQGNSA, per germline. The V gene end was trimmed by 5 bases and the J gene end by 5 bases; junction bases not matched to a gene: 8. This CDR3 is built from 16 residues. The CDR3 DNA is TGTGCCAGCAGCCGAACCCGGGACAGGGGGAACAATGAGCAGTTCTTC. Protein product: CASSRTRDRGNNEQFF.

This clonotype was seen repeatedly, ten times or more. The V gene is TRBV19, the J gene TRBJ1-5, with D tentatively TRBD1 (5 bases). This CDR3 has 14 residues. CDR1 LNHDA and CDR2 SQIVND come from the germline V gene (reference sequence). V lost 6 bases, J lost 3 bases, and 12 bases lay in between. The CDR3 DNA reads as TGTGCCAGTAGAGGGTGGGGGGACAATCAGCCCCAGCATTTT. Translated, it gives CASRGWGDNQPQHF.

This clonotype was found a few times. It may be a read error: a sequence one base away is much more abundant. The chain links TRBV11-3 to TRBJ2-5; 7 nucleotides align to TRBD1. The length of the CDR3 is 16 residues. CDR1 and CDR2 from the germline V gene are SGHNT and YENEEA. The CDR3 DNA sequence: TGTGCCAGCAGCTTAGGGACAGGACGTGGGGAAGAGGCCCAGTACTTC. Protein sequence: CASSLGTGRGEEAQYF.

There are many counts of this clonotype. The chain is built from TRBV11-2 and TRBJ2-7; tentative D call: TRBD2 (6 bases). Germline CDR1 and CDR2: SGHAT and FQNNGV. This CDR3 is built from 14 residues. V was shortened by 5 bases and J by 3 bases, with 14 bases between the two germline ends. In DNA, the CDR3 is TGTGCCAGCAGCGCCGGGAGTCTCGTCTACGAGCAGTACTTC. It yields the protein CASSAGSLVYEQYF.

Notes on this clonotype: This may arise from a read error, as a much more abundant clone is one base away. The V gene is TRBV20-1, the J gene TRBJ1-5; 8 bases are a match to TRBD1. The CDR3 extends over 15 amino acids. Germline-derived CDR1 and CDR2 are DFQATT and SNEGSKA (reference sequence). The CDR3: CSARETGASTQPQHF. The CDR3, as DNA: TGCAGTGCTAGAGAGACAGGGGCCAGCACTCAGCCCCAGCATTTT.

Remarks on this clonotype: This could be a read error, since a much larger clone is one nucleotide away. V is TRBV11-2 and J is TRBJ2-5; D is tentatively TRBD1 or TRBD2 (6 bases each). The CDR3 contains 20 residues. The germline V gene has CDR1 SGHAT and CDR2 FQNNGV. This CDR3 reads CASSQDGRAARDISRETQYF. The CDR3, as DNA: TGCGCCAGCAGCCAAGATGGGCGGGCGGCGCGGGACATATCTCGGGAGACCCAGTACTTC.

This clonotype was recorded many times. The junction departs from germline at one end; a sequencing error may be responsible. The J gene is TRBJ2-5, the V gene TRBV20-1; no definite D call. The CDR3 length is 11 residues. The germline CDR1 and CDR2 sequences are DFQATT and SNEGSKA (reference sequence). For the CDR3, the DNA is TGCAGTGCTACAGTCCAAGAGACCCAGTCCTTC. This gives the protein CSATVQETQSF.

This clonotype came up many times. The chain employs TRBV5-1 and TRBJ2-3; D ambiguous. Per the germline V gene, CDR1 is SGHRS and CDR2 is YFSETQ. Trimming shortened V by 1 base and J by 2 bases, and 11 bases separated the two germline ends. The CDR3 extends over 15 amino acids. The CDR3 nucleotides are TGCGCCAGCAGCTTGTCGGCGAGAGTCACAGATACGCAGTATTTT. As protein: CASSLSARVTDTQYF.

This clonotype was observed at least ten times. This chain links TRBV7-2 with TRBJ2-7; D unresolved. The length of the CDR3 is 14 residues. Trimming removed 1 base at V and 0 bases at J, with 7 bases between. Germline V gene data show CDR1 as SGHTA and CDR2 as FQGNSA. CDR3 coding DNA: TGTGCCAGCAGCTTAGATACGGGCTCCTACGAGCAGTACTTC. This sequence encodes CASSLDTGSYEQYF.

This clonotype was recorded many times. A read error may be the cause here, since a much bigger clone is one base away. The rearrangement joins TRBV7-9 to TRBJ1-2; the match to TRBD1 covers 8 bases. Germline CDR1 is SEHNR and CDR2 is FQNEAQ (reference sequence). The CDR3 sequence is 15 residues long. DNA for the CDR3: TGTGCCAGCAGCCCTCGACAGGGGACTAACTATGGCTACCCCTTC. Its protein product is CASSPRQGTNYGYPF.

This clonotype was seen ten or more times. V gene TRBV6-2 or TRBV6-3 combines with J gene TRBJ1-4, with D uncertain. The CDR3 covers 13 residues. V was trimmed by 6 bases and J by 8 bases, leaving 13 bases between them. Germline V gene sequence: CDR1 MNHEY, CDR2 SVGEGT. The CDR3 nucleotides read TGTGCCAGCAGATCCGACACACTGGAAAAACTGTTTTTT. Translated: CASRSDTLEKLFF.

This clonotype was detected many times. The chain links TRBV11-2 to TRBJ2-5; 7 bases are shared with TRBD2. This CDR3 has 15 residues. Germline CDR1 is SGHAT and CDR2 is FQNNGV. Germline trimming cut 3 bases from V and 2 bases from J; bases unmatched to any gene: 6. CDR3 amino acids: CASSLTAGVQETQYF. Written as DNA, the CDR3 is TGTGCCAGCAGCTTGACGGCGGGGGTTCAAGAGACCCAGTACTTC.

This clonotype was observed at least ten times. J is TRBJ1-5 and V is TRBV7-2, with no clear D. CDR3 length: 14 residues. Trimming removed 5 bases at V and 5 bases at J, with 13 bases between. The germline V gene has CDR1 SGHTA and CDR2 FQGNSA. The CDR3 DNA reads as TGTGCCAGCAGCCGAGGACGGGGAGATCAGCCCCAGCATTTT. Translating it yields CASSRGRGDQPQHF. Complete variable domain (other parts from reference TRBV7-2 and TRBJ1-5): GAGVSQSPSNKVTEKGKDVELRCDPISGHTALYWYRQSLGQGLEFLIYFQGNSAPDKSGLPSDRFSAERTGGSVSTLTIQRTQQEDSAVYLCASSRGRGDQPQHFGDGTRLSIL.

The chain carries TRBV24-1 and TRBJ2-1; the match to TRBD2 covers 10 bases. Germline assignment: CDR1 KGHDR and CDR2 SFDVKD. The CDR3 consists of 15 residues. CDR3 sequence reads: CAREASGSGYNEQFF. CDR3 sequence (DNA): TGTGCTAGAGAGGCTAGCGGGAGTGGCTACAATGAGCAGTTCTTC.

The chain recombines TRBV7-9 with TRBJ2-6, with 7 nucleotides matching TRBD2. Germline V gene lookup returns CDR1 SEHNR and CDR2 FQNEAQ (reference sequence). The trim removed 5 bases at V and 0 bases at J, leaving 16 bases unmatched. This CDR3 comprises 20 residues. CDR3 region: CASSLSLAGLAASGANVLTF. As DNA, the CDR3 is TGTGCCAGCAGCCTATCCCTCGCTGGGCTAGCGGCCTCTGGGGCCAACGTCCTGACTTTC.

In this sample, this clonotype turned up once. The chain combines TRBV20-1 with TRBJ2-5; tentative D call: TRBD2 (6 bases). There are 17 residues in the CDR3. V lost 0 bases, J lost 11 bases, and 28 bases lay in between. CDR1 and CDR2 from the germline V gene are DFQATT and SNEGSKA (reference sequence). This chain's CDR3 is CSARDQGASAGTDTQYF. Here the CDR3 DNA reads TGCAGTGCTAGAGATCAGGGTGCTAGCGCGGGCACAGATACGCAGTACTTC.

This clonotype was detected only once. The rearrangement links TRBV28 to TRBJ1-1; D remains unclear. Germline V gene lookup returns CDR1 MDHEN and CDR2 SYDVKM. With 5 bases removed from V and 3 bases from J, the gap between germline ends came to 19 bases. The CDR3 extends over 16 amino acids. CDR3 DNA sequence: TGTGCCAGCAGTCCCCGGAAGGACTCGTGGGACACTGAAGCTTTCTTT. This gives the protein CASSPRKDSWDTEAFF.

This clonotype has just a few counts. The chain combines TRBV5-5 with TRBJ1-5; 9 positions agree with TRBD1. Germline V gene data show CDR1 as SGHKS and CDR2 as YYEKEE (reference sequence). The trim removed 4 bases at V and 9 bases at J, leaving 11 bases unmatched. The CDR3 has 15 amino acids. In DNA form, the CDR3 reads TGTGCCAGCAGCAAGCTTCGGACAGGGGAAGGGCCCCAGCATTTT. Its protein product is CASSKLRTGEGPQHF.

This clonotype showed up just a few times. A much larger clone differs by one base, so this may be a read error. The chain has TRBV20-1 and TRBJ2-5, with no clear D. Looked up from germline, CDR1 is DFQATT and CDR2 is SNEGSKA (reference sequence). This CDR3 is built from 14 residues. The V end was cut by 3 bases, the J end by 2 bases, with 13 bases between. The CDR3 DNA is TGCAGTGCTAGTGGAAGGCCCTTTCAAGAGACCCAGTACTTC. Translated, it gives CSASGRPFQETQYF.